One T cell receptor (beta chain) is described in this entry. Its target is not known. The sample originates from a study of graft-versus-host responses after intestinal transplantation. On the study more broadly: Anti-thymocyte globulin induction, then tacrolimus and steroids for about 3 years, went to all recipients.

Sequencing was performed with immunoSEQ multiplex PCR; in TCRdb, only in-frame clones are kept and a portion is missing. The sample carries 85,000 to 100,000 clones, more than 85% recorded once. The CDR3 runs to 12 residues. Germline CDR1 is LNHDA and CDR2 is SQIVND (reference sequence). V shed 8 bases and J shed 7 bases, with 15 bases lying between them. The chain links TRBV19 to TRBJ2-7; D unresolved. The receptor was derived from a human donor who received an intestinal transplant. The sequenced sample was unstimulated CD8+ T cells sorted from spleen or lymph node cells, obtained before intestinal transplant. CDR3 in amino acids: CASFRVKREQYF. The CDR3, as DNA: TGTGCCAGTTTCCGGGTCAAAAGGGAGCAGTACTTC.